Following are 20 T cell receptor beta chains from one sample sequenced in a study of T cell clones after liver transplantation (dated by TCRdb to the late 2010s). Preparation of the library involved the immunoSEQ multiplex PCR assay. Drawn from immuneACCESS, this table holds only the in-frame rearrangements with V and J called that TCRdb kept. Clones are partly lost; checked studies trace under half to an unresolved V gene and leave the rest unexplained. The sample profile shows over 50,000 clones; 70% to 90% of them were found once. The ten largest account for approximately 15% of the sample. This sample comprised CD8+ T cells from blood, obtained 12 months after liver transplant. The receptors stem from a human patient who received a liver transplant. After a transplant, some T cells may be the graft donor's own cells.

This chain joins TRBV10-3 and TRBJ1-1, with TRBD1 identical over 7 bases. The CDR3 is 14 residues long. The trim removed 5 bases at V and 4 bases at J, leaving 7 bases unmatched. In germline, CDR1 is ENHRY, CDR2 SYGVKD. CDR3 in DNA: TGTGCCATCAGTTCCGACAGGGAAGGCACTGAAGCTTTCTTT. Encoded protein: CAISSDREGTEAFF.

This clone was recorded once. CDR3 residues: CASSWRSSYEQYF. The CDR3 DNA is TGTGCCAGCAGCTGGCGGTCCTCCTACGAGCAGTACTTC. The chain carries TRBV5-8 and TRBJ2-7; D remains ambiguous. Trimming took off 3 bases at V and 0 bases at J, with 7 bases between the two ends. CDR1 is SGHTS and CDR2 is YDEGEE in the germline V gene. This CDR3 has 13 amino acids.

V gene TRBV6-5 combines with J gene TRBJ2-4, with no clear D. The CDR3 covers 15 residues. V lost 0 bases to trimming and J lost 0 bases, with 6 bases between them. CDR1 is MNHEY and CDR2 is SVGAGI in the germline V gene. DNA for the CDR3: TGTGCCAGCAGTTACTCGACCGTAGCCAAAAACATTCAGTACTTC. This translates into CASSYSTVAKNIQYF.

DNA for the CDR3: TGTGCCAGCAGCCACGAAATAGCGGGAGGTTTCTACGAGCAGTACTTC. This gives the protein CASSHEIAGGFYEQYF. V and J are TRBV5-4 and TRBJ2-7; 10 nucleotides line up with TRBD2. The ends lost 4 bases at V and 3 bases at J; junction bases unmatched: 10. Germline assignment: CDR1 SGHNT and CDR2 YYREEE (reference sequence). CDR3 length: 16 amino acids.

V is TRBV5-8 and J is TRBJ1-1; a weak D match, TRBD1 (5 bases). The CDR3 contains 16 residues. The germline V gene encodes CDR1 SGHTS and CDR2 YDEGEE. V was shortened by 0 bases and J by 4 bases, with 16 bases between the two germline ends. The CDR3: CASSLVTGAGSTEAFF. As DNA, the CDR3 is TGTGCCAGCAGCTTGGTGACCGGGGCTGGAAGCACTGAAGCTTTCTTT.

This clone was observed a single time. This chain uses TRBV7-2 with TRBJ1-5, with D possibly TRBD1 on 5 matching bases. CDR3 length: 14 residues. CDR1 and CDR2 (germline): SGHTA, FQGNSA. Trimming took off 5 bases at V and 0 bases at J, with 8 bases between the two ends. The CDR3 DNA reads TGTGCCAGCAGCGGGGCTTATAGCAATCAGCCCCAGCATTTT. It encodes CASSGAYSNQPQHF.

The chain couples TRBV5-1 to TRBJ1-4, with D uncertain. Trimming shortened V by 0 bases and J by 8 bases, and 11 bases separated the two germline ends. CDR1 is SGHRS and CDR2 is YFSETQ in the germline V gene. The length of the CDR3 is 14 residues. This CDR3 reads CASSLEGGGEKLFF. CDR3 DNA: TGCGCCAGCAGCTTGGAGGGAGGAGGGGAAAAACTGTTTTTT.

This clone has a handful of counts. The chain couples TRBV29-1 to TRBJ2-1, with TRBD1 identical over 9 bases. Germline loops: CDR1 SQVTM, CDR2 ANQGSEA. Unmatched junction bases numbered 3, after V lost 7 bases and J lost 8 bases. This CDR3 spans 11 amino acids. The CDR3 sequence is CSGGQGHEQFF. In DNA, the CDR3 is TGCAGCGGGGGACAGGGACATGAGCAGTTCTTC.

This sequence joins TRBV25-1 and TRBJ2-7; D uncertain. Trimming removed 6 bases at V and 4 bases at J, with 13 bases between. This CDR3 has 13 amino acids. In germline, CDR1 is MGHDK, CDR2 SYGVNS. The CDR3 bases are TGTGCCAGCAGCCCACCCTTGGGGTACGAGCAGTACTTC. Its protein is CASSPPLGYEQYF.

This clone was seen a single time. The chain uses TRBV27 and TRBJ2-7; 9 bases are a match to TRBD1. Losses at the gene ends were 0 bases for V and 5 bases for J; bases not matched to a gene: 5. The CDR3 runs 15 residues. CDR1 and CDR2 (germline): MNHEY, SMNVEV (reference sequence). This CDR3 is CASSLSGTGWNEQYF. The CDR3 region has the DNA TGTGCCAGCAGTTTATCTGGGACAGGGTGGAACGAGCAGTACTTC.

The chain couples TRBV15 to TRBJ1-1, with D hard to call. The CDR3 totals 13 residues. V was cut by 5 bases and J by 1 base, with 8 bases left in between. Germline V gives CDR1 LNHNV, CDR2 YYDKDF (reference sequence). The CDR3 DNA reads TGTGCCACCAGCCCGCCCAAGAACACTGAAGCTTTCTTT. This encodes CATSPPKNTEAFF.

CDR3 sequence: CASGEGVTGELFF. DNA of the CDR3: TGTGCCAGCGGCGAGGGTGTCACCGGGGAGCTGTTTTTT. The chain recombines TRBV19 with TRBJ2-2; a weak D match, TRBD2 (5 bases). The V end lost 9 bases, the J end lost 4 bases, and 12 bases lay between the germline ends. The CDR3 spans 13 residues. CDR1 is LNHDA and CDR2 is SQIVND in the germline V gene (reference sequence).

V is TRBV25-1 and J is TRBJ1-2; D not resolved. Germline-derived CDR1 and CDR2 are MGHDK and SYGVNS. Trimming took 6 bases from V and 0 from J, leaving 8 bases between them. The CDR3 is made up of 13 amino acids. The CDR3: CASSGWANYGYTF. Here the CDR3 DNA reads TGTGCCAGCAGCGGGTGGGCTAACTATGGCTACACCTTC.

This rearrangement joins TRBV6-6 to TRBJ1-1; 7 bases map to TRBD1. V lost 7 bases to trimming and J lost 5 bases; unmatched junction nucleotides: 4. The CDR3 is 12 residues long. In germline, CDR1 is MNHNY, CDR2 SVGAGI (reference sequence). This CDR3 reads CASTQGGTEAFF. The CDR3 DNA reads TGTGCCAGCACTCAGGGGGGGACTGAAGCTTTCTTT.

This clone was picked up one time. The chain carries TRBV5-4 and TRBJ2-7; TRBD1 might be the D (6 bases). The V end lost 2 bases, the J end lost 0 bases, and 9 bases lay between the germline ends. Germline V gives CDR1 SGHNT, CDR2 YYREEE (reference sequence). This CDR3 comprises 14 residues. The CDR3 spells CASSFPGASYEQYF. CDR3 bases: TGTGCCAGCAGCTTCCCAGGGGCCTCCTACGAGCAGTACTTC.

This chain uses TRBV27 with TRBJ2-1, with 8 bases identical to TRBD2. V was clipped by 6 bases and J by 0 bases; unmatched bases: 4. CDR1 is MNHEY, CDR2 SMNVEV, per germline (reference sequence). The CDR3 extends over 15 amino acids. CDR3 in amino acids: CASSPSGSSYNEQFF. The CDR3 bases are TGTGCCAGCAGCCCCAGCGGGAGCTCCTACAATGAGCAGTTCTTC.

The CDR3: CASQGRLAGLDTQYF. For the CDR3, the DNA is TGCGCCAGTCAGGGGAGACTAGCGGGATTGGATACGCAGTATTTT. The chain recombines TRBV5-1 with TRBJ2-3; TRBD2 matches 11 bases. V gave up 8 bases and J gave up 6 bases; unmatched junction bases: 11. The CDR3 is made up of 15 amino acids. Germline CDR1 and CDR2: SGHRS and YFSETQ. The full variable domain, its missing parts supplied by reference TRBV5-1 and TRBJ2-3, is KAGVTQTPRYLIKTRGQQVTLSCSPISGHRSVSWYQQTPGQGLQFLFEYFSETQRNKGNFPGRFSGRQFSNSRSEMNVSTLELGDSALYLCASQGRLAGLDTQYFGPGTRLTVL.

This clone has only one observation. This chain connects TRBV5-4 to TRBJ2-2; 10 bases are shared with TRBD2. CDR1 is SGHNT, CDR2 YYREEE, per germline (reference sequence). CDR3 length: 16 residues. Germline trimming cut 4 bases from V and 1 base from J; bases unmatched to any gene: 4. The CDR3 spells CASSPWTSGNTGELFF. CDR3 bases: TGTGCCAGCAGCCCTTGGACTAGCGGGAACACCGGGGAGCTGTTTTTT.

The J gene is TRBJ1-3, the V gene TRBV4-1; D is undetermined. Trimming shortened V by 1 base and J by 2 bases, and 12 bases separated the two germline ends. Germline lookup yields CDR1 MGHRA and CDR2 YSYEKL. The CDR3 extends over 16 amino acids. In DNA, the CDR3 is TGCGCCAGCAGCCAAGCGGCGGGAGATGCTGGAAACACCATATATTTT. The encoded protein is CASSQAAGDAGNTIYF.

This clone has more than one count but fewer than ten. The chain is built from TRBV13 and TRBJ2-7; D might be TRBD1 (5 bases). CDR1 and CDR2 (germline): PRHDT, FYEKMQ (reference sequence). This CDR3 region has 14 residues. V lost 5 bases and J lost 4, with 15 bases in between. CDR3 in amino acids: CASSPPAGQYEQYF. CDR3 bases: TGTGCCAGCAGCCCCCCAGCAGGGCAATACGAGCAGTACTTC. The variable domain in full, completed from reference TRBV13 and TRBJ2-7, reads AAGVIQSPRHLIKEKRETATLKCYPIPRHDTVYWYQQGPGQDPQFLISFYEKMQSDKGSIPDRFSAQQFSDYHSELNMSSLELGDSALYFCASSPPAGQYEQYFGPGTRLTVT.